What follows is one T cell receptor beta chain and its context. This record belongs to a study of CD8+CD57+ T cells in acquired aplastic anemia. Researchers used genomic DNA as the template to profile TCR beta VDJ and CDR3. TCRdb recomputed calls from the reads with MiXCR, one row per CDR3 protein. The sample holds just over 400,000 distinct CDR3 sequences, approximately 70% seen once. The V end lost 8 bases, the J end lost 10 bases, and 18 bases lay between the germline ends. Germline lookup yields CDR1 SGHAT and CDR2 FQNNGV. The length of the CDR3 is 14 residues. V and J are TRBV11-2 and TRBJ1-6; no clear D. Sequences were obtained from sorted CD4+, CD8+, or CD8+CD57+ T cells (not recorded which) from PBMCs. This receptor was taken from a human donor in good health, serving as a control. This CDR3 reads CASVDPEGRSPLHF. The CDR3 nucleotides read TGTGCCAGCGTCGACCCCGAAGGTAGATCACCCCTCCACTTT.